The clone carrying this T cell receptor beta chain occurred a few times. The source of the sample is a study of shared clonotypes between healthy human individuals. Libraries were prepared by immunoSEQ multiplex PCR; TCRdb keeps only in-frame clonotypes and omits some of them. Among around 700,000 clones listed, around 72% were seen once. Specimen: memory CD4+ T cells sorted from blood. Documented subset: CD45RA-negative fraction. This TCR came from a woman in her twenties or thirties in good health.

The CDR3 nucleotides read TGTGCCAGCTCACCCTTCGGGACAGGGGAATCCTACAATGAGCAGTTCTTC. Protein: CASSPFGTGESYNEQFF. V gene TRBV18 combines with J gene TRBJ2-1, with 10 bases identical to TRBD1. There are 17 residues in the CDR3. The V gene end was trimmed by 3 bases and the J gene end by 1 base; junction bases not matched to a gene: 6. Germline CDR1 reads KGHSH; CDR2 reads LQKENI.